Following are 21 T cell receptor beta chains from one sample sequenced in a study of tumor-infiltrating lymphocytes in primary liver carcinoma. Reverse transcription of roughly 0.5 ug total RNA with a constant-region primer produced TCR beta cDNA. Three rounds of nested multiplex PCR with slightly modified ARM-PCR produced TCR beta libraries. TRBV1-TRBV30 forward primers paired with a C-beta reverse primer were used in the first two PCR rounds, which ran approximately 10 cycles each. One entry per CDR3 protein results from TCRdb running MiXCR on the multiplex PCR reads. This table holds approximately 23,000 distinct CDR3 sequences, 65% to 85% found once. From about 19-30 mg of unsorted bulk tissue, DNA and RNA were co-extracted together. The material sequenced was liver tumor tissue from sampling region 2. Subset described: tumor region T2, inferior pole. The receptors were gathered from a woman aged 30 to 39 with primary liver carcinoma and hepatitis B virus infection.

This clonotype was recorded at least ten times. This may arise from a read error, as a much more abundant clone is one base away. The chain uses TRBV28 and TRBJ2-5; TRBD2 matches at 9 bases. The CDR3 runs to 15 residues. CDR1 and CDR2 from the germline V gene are MDHEN and SYDVKM. Trimming took 4 bases from V and 4 from J; bases not matched to a gene: 7. Here the CDR3 DNA reads TGTGCCAGCAGTTCGCCGACTAGCGGAGGAGAGACCCAGTACTTC. It encodes CASSSPTSGGETQYF.

Comment on this clonotype: One end of the junction is discordant with germline, which a read error may explain. This chain joins TRBV24-1 and TRBJ2-3; D could derive from TRBD1 or TRBD2 (5 bases each). The CDR3 contains 14 residues. Germline V CDR1 and CDR2: KGHDR, SFDVKD. The CDR3 reads CAVSDAIGTVTQYF. Written as DNA, the CDR3 is TGTGCCGTCAGTGATGCTATCGGGACGGTGACGCAGTATTTC.

This rearrangement joins TRBV11-2 to TRBJ1-2; the D gene is possibly TRBD1 (5 bases). The V gene lost 5 bases and the J gene lost 13 bases, with 29 bases spanning the gap. Germline CDR1 is SGHAT and CDR2 is FQNNGV. The CDR3 is made up of 16 amino acids. DNA of the CDR3: TGTGCCAGCAGCCCAAGAGGCGGGGATTGGGGCTATGGCCGCACCTTC. Translating gives CASSPRGGDWGYGRTF.

About this clonotype: One junction end does not reproduce the germline sequence, and a read error may be involved. The chain recombines TRBV10-3 with TRBJ2-5; no clear D gene. This CDR3 spans 15 amino acids. CDR1 is ENHRY, CDR2 SYGVKD, per germline. The CDR3 nucleotides are TGTGCCTTCAGTGAGTCGGCTACCAGACAAGAGACCCAGCATTTC. This gives the protein CAFSESATRQETQHF.

As regards this clonotype: The junction differs from germline at one of its ends, possibly a read error. The chain combines TRBV11-2 with TRBJ1-5, with no clear D. The CDR3 runs to 15 residues. From germline, CDR1 is SGHAT and CDR2 FQNNGV. CDR3: CASSLEPFPFEPQHF. The CDR3 region has the DNA TGTGCCAGCAGTTTAGAGCCCTTCCCGTTTGAGCCCCAGCATTTC.

About this clonotype itself: The junction shows a germline mismatch at one end, possibly a read error. V usage is TRBV10-3 and J usage is TRBJ1-3; D unclear. The CDR3 sequence is 14 residues long. Germline loops: CDR1 ENHRY, CDR2 SYGVKD. CDR3 sequence (DNA): TGTGCCATCGGTGGGTCAGTTTCTGGGAACACCATATATTTT. Translating it yields CAIGGSVSGNTIYF.

Comment on this clonotype: Likely a read error: the CDR3 ends without its conserved phenylalanine or tryptophan. The V call is TRBV29-1, the J call TRBJ2-4; D may match TRBD1 or TRBD2 (5 bases each). The CDR3 is 14 residues long. Germline lookup yields CDR1 SQVTM and CDR2 ANQGSEA. Trimming removed 8 bases at V and 6 bases at J, with 20 bases between. CDR3 amino acids: CSIRDPTGRNIQYL. The CDR3, as DNA: TGCAGCATTCGGGACCCAACGGGGCGAAACATTCAGTACCTC.

The chain recombines TRBV28 with TRBJ1-1; D gene unclear. The ends were cut back, 6 bases at V and 5 bases at J, with 13 bases in the middle. Looked up from germline, CDR1 is MDHEN and CDR2 is SYDVKM. The CDR3 extends over 13 amino acids. This chain's CDR3 is CASRLYHNTEAFF. The CDR3 nucleotides read TGTGCCAGCAGGCTTTACCACAATACTGAAGCTTTCTTT.

The chain combines TRBV11-3 with TRBJ2-5, with 11 bases fitting TRBD2. CDR1 and CDR2 from the germline V gene are SGHNT and YENEEA. This CDR3 has 18 amino acids. This CDR3 is CVDSPSSLAGVNGETQYF. In DNA, the CDR3 is TGTGTCGACAGCCCTAGTTCACTAGCGGGAGTTAACGGAGAGACCCAGTACTTC.

In regard to this clonotype: Germline and junction disagree at one end, which may indicate a read error. The rearrangement joins TRBV30 to TRBJ1-2; D might be TRBD1 (5 bases). This CDR3 is built from 13 residues. CDR1 is GTSNPN, CDR2 SVGIG, per germline (reference sequence). CDR3 in DNA: TGTACCTGGAGGCAGGGTTTACAGTATGACTACACCTTC. Amino acid sequence: CTWRQGLQYDYTF.

This clonotype was seen at least ten times. This may come from a read error, since a much larger clone is one base off. CDR3 DNA sequence: TGTGCCAGCAGTTACTCACCCTGGGCAGGGGGGGAGGACCAGTACTTC. Encoded protein: CASSYSPWAGGEDQYF. The V gene is TRBV6-5, the J gene TRBJ2-5; tentatively, D is TRBD1 or TRBD2 (7 bases each). The CDR3 loop spans 16 amino acids. The germline V gene encodes CDR1 MNHEY and CDR2 SVGAGI. Trimming removed 0 bases from V and 10 bases from J, with 21 bases in between.

Of note for this clonotype: Likely a read error: the CDR3 ends without its conserved phenylalanine or tryptophan. The chain couples TRBV5-4 to TRBJ2-1; D may match TRBD1 or TRBD2 (6 bases each). This CDR3 comprises 15 residues. Looked up from germline, CDR1 is SGHNT and CDR2 is YYREEE (reference sequence). The CDR3 is CANSPEGGGLYEQFL. In nucleotides, the CDR3 is TGTGCCAACAGCCCGGAGGGGGGAGGCCTTTATGAGCAGTTCCTC.

As concerns this clonotype: The junction differs from germline at one of its ends, possibly a read error. The CDR3 sequence is CSIETGRGVRETQHF. CDR3 nucleotide sequence: TGCAGCATTGAAACCGGAAGAGGAGTGAGGGAGACCCAGCACTTC. V gene TRBV29-1 combines with J gene TRBJ2-5; a possible D gene is TRBD2 (5 bases). The CDR3 is 15 amino acids. CDR1 and CDR2 from the germline V gene are SQVTM and ANQGSEA.

With regard to this clonotype: One junction end does not reproduce the germline sequence, and a read error may be involved. The rearrangement joins TRBV29-1 to TRBJ2-3, with D uncertain. The CDR3 runs to 12 residues. CDR1 and CDR2 (germline): SQVTM, ANQGSEA. The CDR3 region has the DNA TGCAGCGTCACGCTGAGCACAGATATGCAGTATTTT. Residues: CSVTLSTDMQYF.

A remark on this clonotype: The CDR3 does not end in the conserved phenylalanine or tryptophan, so this is likely a read error. This rearrangement joins TRBV28 to TRBJ1-1; 8 nucleotides align to TRBD1. Germline CDR1 and CDR2: MDHEN and SYDVKM. CDR3 length equals 16 residues. Trimming at V came to 6 bases and at J to 7 bases, leaving 16 bases not matched to a gene. The CDR3 DNA sequence: TGTGCCAGCAGAACGATAGCCCTGGACAGGGAAAATGAAGCTTTCTAT. Its translation: CASRTIALDRENEAFY.

A note on this clonotype: Its ends do not fully match the called genes, so a read error is possible. The chain combines TRBV12-3 or TRBV12-4 with TRBJ2-3, with D unclear. There are 13 residues in the CDR3. CDR3 in DNA: TGTGCCAGTAGTTGTCAGTACACAGATGCGCAGTATTTT. It codes for CASSCQYTDAQYF.

Details on this clonotype: The germline gene is not matched at one end of the junction; a read error may be the cause. This chain uses TRBV11-2 with TRBJ2-5, with D hard to call. The germline V gene encodes CDR1 SGHAT and CDR2 FQNNGV. The CDR3 has 15 amino acids. CDR3 sequence reads: CASSLLTTAAETLYF. The CDR3 nucleotides are TGTGCCAGCAGCCTTTTGACAACAGCCGCTGAGACCCTGTACTTC.

On this clonotype itself: The junction and the germline gene differ at one end; a read error may be behind it. This chain connects TRBV10-2 to TRBJ1-5; 7 bases map to TRBD1. Germline lookup yields CDR1 WSHSY and CDR2 SAAADI. This CDR3 comprises 14 residues. The CDR3 loop is CTSSESDRAQPQHF. CDR3 DNA sequence: TGCACCAGCAGTGAGTCCGACAGGGCTCAGCCTCAGCATTTT.

As concerns this clonotype: Relative to the germline gene, one junction end is altered; a read error may explain this. The rearrangement uses TRBV10-3 and TRBJ2-1; 9 bases map to TRBD1. The CDR3 is made up of 16 amino acids. CDR1 is ENHRY, CDR2 SYGVKD, per germline. CDR3 sequence (DNA): TGTGCCATCAGTGAGTCGACAGGGGGAGCCTACAATGAACAGTTCTTC. Translating gives CAISESTGGAYNEQFF.

Concerning this clonotype: At one of its ends the junction is not consistent with the germline gene, which may arise from a read error. The rearrangement joins TRBV6-1 to TRBJ2-2, with D possibly being TRBD1 or TRBD2 (5 bases each). The CDR3 extends over 19 amino acids. Germline V CDR1 and CDR2: MNHNS, SASEGT. The CDR3 DNA reads TGTGTCAGCGGTGAAACCCTTCCCGGGGACGCCGAGAACACCGGGGAGCTGTTTTTT. Translated, it gives CVSGETLPGDAENTGELFF.

A remark on this clonotype: Relative to the germline gene, one junction end is altered; a read error may explain this. This rearrangement joins TRBV11-2 to TRBJ1-2; 7 nucleotides line up with TRBD1. Germline V CDR1 and CDR2: SGHAT, FQNNGV. CDR3 length: 13 residues. CDR3 loop: CASTQGGGGGCTF. The CDR3 DNA is TGTGCCAGCACTCAGGGGGGAGGTGGAGGCTGCACTTTC.